This TCR beta chain was obtained from a study of cytomegalovirus exposure and HLA in healthy donors. Study-level results: Association of 16,951 TCR beta sequences with HLA alleles was found at 0.05 false discovery rate in a later analysis.

Deletions cut 6 bases from V and 0 bases from J, with 9 bases between. The CDR3 extends over 12 amino acids. The germline V gene encodes CDR1 SQVTM and CDR2 ANQGSEA. The PCR employed 60 Vbeta primers together with 13 Jbeta primers. The protocol was immunoSEQ multiplex PCR, while the TCRdb copy is restricted to in-frame clones and leaves out a portion. The sample consists of about 190,000 clones, more than 70% of them appearing once. A word on this clone: As yet, its antigen is unknown.

This rearrangement joins TRBV29-1 to TRBJ2-7, with a possible D match to TRBD1 (6 bases). Specimen: PBMCs. The receptor was isolated from a man younger than 45 in good health and CMV-seropositive. Written as DNA, the CDR3 is TGCAGCGTGCTAGGGGGCTCCTACGAGCAGTACTTC. As protein: CSVLGGSYEQYF.